What follows are 27 T cell receptor beta chains derived from one specimen sequenced in a study of cytomegalovirus exposure and HLA in healthy donors. The primer mix had 60 Vbeta and 13 Jbeta primers. Assay used: immunoSEQ multiplex PCR; TCRdb lists only in-frame clones, some missing. This sample has about 120,000 clones, with 60% to 85% found just once. The sample taken for sequencing was PBMCs. All receptors come from an older woman in good health and CMV-seropositive.

CDR3 sequence: CAIGTSRSSYNEQFF. CDR3 bases: TGTGCCATTGGGACTAGTCGTTCTTCCTACAATGAGCAGTTCTTC. The V call is TRBV10-3, the J call TRBJ2-1; 8 bases fit TRBD2. The trim removed 9 bases at V and 1 base at J, leaving 8 bases unmatched. Per germline, CDR1 ENHRY and CDR2 SYGVKD. The CDR3 is 15 residues long.

Concerning this clone: Other DNA sequences in the sample encode the same CDR3. The gene calls are TRBV19 and TRBJ1-1, with D hard to call. V was clipped by 4 bases and J by 11 bases, with 17 bases between them. The CDR3 sequence is 13 residues long. Germline V lookup: CDR1 LNHDA, CDR2 SQIVND (reference sequence). CDR3 sequence (DNA): TGTGCCAGTAGTAGGGGAGGATTCTTTGACGCTTTCTTT. Translating gives CASSRGGFFDAFF.

This rearrangement joins TRBV5-4 to TRBJ2-5; 11 positions agree with TRBD2. Germline loops: CDR1 SGHNT, CDR2 YYREEE (reference sequence). This CDR3 region has 16 residues. V shed 1 base, J shed 4 bases, and the junction held 6 bases outside the gene matches. This chain's CDR3 is CASSLQLAGAGETQYF. For the CDR3, the DNA is TGTGCCAGCAGCTTGCAACTAGCGGGAGCTGGAGAGACCCAGTACTTC. Using reference TRBV5-4 and TRBJ2-5 for the parts outside the CDR3, the full variable domain is ETGVTQSPTHLIKTRGQQVTLRCSSQSGHNTVSWYQQALGQGPQFIFQYYREEENGRGNFPPRFSGLQFPNYSSELNVNALELDDSALYLCASSLQLAGAGETQYFGPGTRLLVL.

The rearrangement joins TRBV28 to TRBJ2-5; TRBD2 aligns across 7 bases. CDR1 and CDR2 (germline): MDHEN, SYDVKM. CDR3 length: 14 residues. The J segment lost 6 bases and the V segment lost 8 bases, leaving 12 bases of the junction unmatched. This chain's CDR3 is CASRSGGGAKTQYF. Here the CDR3 DNA reads TGTGCCAGCCGTTCTGGGGGAGGGGCTAAGACCCAGTACTTC.

Here the CDR3 DNA reads TGCGCCAGCAGCTTCGGACAGATCACAGATACGCAGTATTTT. Protein: CASSFGQITDTQYF. This rearrangement joins TRBV5-1 to TRBJ2-3, with TRBD1 as a possible D gene (6 bases). The CDR3 has 14 residues. The germline V gene has CDR1 SGHRS and CDR2 YFSETQ. Trimming removed 2 bases from V and 2 bases from J, with 9 bases in between.

V and J are TRBV11-2 and TRBJ1-2, with D unclear. This CDR3 is built from 13 residues. The V gene's germline CDR1 is SGHAT and CDR2 FQNNGV. V lost 4 bases and J lost 9, with 15 bases in between. The CDR3 DNA sequence: TGTGCCAGCAGCTCGAACAGTTTCTTGAGCTACACCTTC. The encoded protein is CASSSNSFLSYTF.

CDR3 sequence: CSVEKAQGARADTQYF. The CDR3 bases are TGCAGCGTTGAAAAGGCACAGGGGGCGCGCGCAGATACGCAGTATTTT. V and J are TRBV29-1 and TRBJ2-3; TRBD1 agrees at 9 bases. The CDR3 has 16 residues. Germline loops: CDR1 SQVTM, CDR2 ANQGSEA. J lost 4 bases, V lost 2 bases, and 10 bases had no gene match.

A single count supports this clone. The chain links TRBV2 to TRBJ2-5; 8 bases are shared with TRBD2. In germline, CDR1 is SNHLY, CDR2 FYNNEI. This CDR3 region has 21 residues. V dropped 4 bases and J dropped 0; count of bases not matched to a gene: 22. For the CDR3, the DNA is TGTGCCAGCAGTGGGATCCTACTCAGCTCTGTGCCTAGCGGGTACCAAGAGACCCAGTACTTC. Its protein is CASSGILLSSVPSGYQETQYF.

The chain couples TRBV27 to TRBJ2-5, with D maybe TRBD1 (5 bases). V lost 6 bases and J lost 2, with 16 bases in between. The V gene's germline CDR1 is MNHEY and CDR2 SMNVEV (reference sequence). The CDR3 loop spans 15 amino acids. CDR3 sequence (DNA): TGTGCCAGCAGCCCCACAGTAGGGGCGCAAGAGACCCAGTACTTC. Its protein product is CASSPTVGAQETQYF.

This chain links TRBV29-1 with TRBJ2-7; TRBD2 agrees at 10 bases. Per germline, CDR1 SQVTM and CDR2 ANQGSEA. This CDR3 has 15 amino acids. The J segment lost 2 bases and the V segment lost 4 bases, leaving 8 bases of the junction unmatched. CDR3 DNA sequence: TGCAGCGTTGTCCTGACTAGCGGGTCAACCTACGAGCAGTACTTC. As protein: CSVVLTSGSTYEQYF.

As regards this clone: Distinct nucleotide sequences in the sample also encode this CDR3. This chain uses TRBV6-1 with TRBJ1-2, with D possibly matching TRBD1 (5 bases). This CDR3 spans 14 amino acids. V was pared by 2 bases and J by 3 bases, with 10 bases between. The germline V gene has CDR1 MNHNS and CDR2 SASEGT. This chain's CDR3 is CASSELGGDYGYTF. The CDR3 DNA reads as TGTGCCAGCAGTGAACTGGGGGGGGACTATGGCTACACCTTC.

The chain employs TRBV29-1 and TRBJ1-2; 9 bases are shared with TRBD1. Unmatched junction bases numbered 13, after V lost 7 bases and J lost 4 bases. Germline assignment: CDR1 SQVTM and CDR2 ANQGSEA. The CDR3 length is 15 residues. Here the CDR3 reads CSAGKTGTGLYGYTF. The CDR3 nucleotides are TGCAGCGCTGGGAAGACCGGGACAGGGCTCTATGGCTACACCTTC.

This chain links TRBV30 with TRBJ1-4, with 8 bases that match TRBD1. The CDR3 has 14 residues. J lost 5 bases, V lost 1 base, and 3 bases had no gene match. In germline, CDR1 is GTSNPN, CDR2 SVGIG (reference sequence). This chain's CDR3 is CAWSGQGWNEKLFF. The CDR3 coding sequence is TGTGCCTGGAGTGGACAGGGGTGGAATGAAAAACTGTTTTTT.

The V gene is TRBV18, the J gene TRBJ2-7, with unresolved D. This CDR3 contains 15 residues. Germline values: CDR1 KGHSH, CDR2 LQKENI. The V end was cut by 2 bases, the J end by 2 bases, with 13 bases between. Written as DNA, the CDR3 is TGTGCCAGCTCACCATACGTGGCCGCAACCTACGAGCAGTACTTC. It specifies CASSPYVAATYEQYF.

The chain is built from TRBV4-2 and TRBJ1-2, with 7 positions matching TRBD1. The V and J ends lost 3 bases and 2 bases, in that order; junction bases with no gene match: 12. The germline CDR1 and CDR2 sequences are LGHNA and YNFKEQ. The CDR3 length is 17 residues. The CDR3: CASSHRTGGNLNYGYTF. The DNA of the CDR3 is TGTGCCAGCAGCCACAGGACAGGAGGGAACTTAAACTATGGCTACACCTTC.

Here the CDR3 reads CASSEGVWGGETQYF. The DNA of the CDR3 is TGCGCCAGCAGTGAGGGAGTTTGGGGCGGAGAGACCCAGTACTTC. This chain uses TRBV10-2 with TRBJ2-5; D might be TRBD1 (5 bases). The CDR3 spans 15 residues. CDR1 is WSHSY, CDR2 SAAADI, per germline. V was clipped by 2 bases and J by 4 bases, with 14 bases between them.

The rearrangement links TRBV28 to TRBJ1-1, with 7 bases identical to TRBD1. V lost 7 bases and J lost 2; bases outside the gene matches: 4. The length of the CDR3 is 13 residues. The germline CDR1 and CDR2 sequences are MDHEN and SYDVKM. The CDR3 nucleotides are TGTGCCAGCAAGACAGGGAGAAACACTGAAGCTTTCTTT. Its translation is CASKTGRNTEAFF.

The chain links TRBV6-6 to TRBJ2-1; weak D call: TRBD1 (6 bases). In germline, CDR1 is MNHNY, CDR2 SVGAGI (reference sequence). CDR3 length: 15 amino acids. Trimming left V 6 bases short and J 4 bases short, with 16 bases between. The chain's CDR3 is CASRRQDSKYNEQFF. DNA of the CDR3: TGTGCCAGCAGGCGTCAGGACAGTAAATACAATGAGCAGTTCTTC.

The chain links TRBV2 to TRBJ2-5; 8 bases align to TRBD1. The CDR3 is 12 residues long. Germline CDR1 and CDR2: SNHLY and FYNNEI. Trimming removed 5 bases from V and 9 bases from J; junction bases left unmatched: 5. In nucleotides, the CDR3 is TGTGCCAGCAGTCTAGACAGGGGTCCCCAGTACTTC. Residues: CASSLDRGPQYF.

J is TRBJ2-1 and V is TRBV7-9; 9 bases agree with TRBD2. The CDR3 loop spans 19 amino acids. Germline assignment: CDR1 SEHNR and CDR2 FQNEAQ (reference sequence). V shed 3 bases and J 0 bases; nucleotides not matched to a gene: 12. The CDR3 here is CASSFPNSSGISSYNEQFF. Written as DNA, the CDR3 is TGTGCCAGCAGCTTCCCAAATTCTAGCGGGATAAGCTCCTACAATGAGCAGTTCTTC.

The genes are TRBV27 and TRBJ1-2; 8 nucleotides agree with TRBD1. The CDR3 sequence is 19 residues long. The germline V gene encodes CDR1 MNHEY and CDR2 SMNVEV (reference sequence). The V and J ends lost 2 bases and 3 bases, in that order; junction bases with no gene match: 17. The CDR3 is CASSLIQGQGRINYYGYTF. In DNA form, the CDR3 reads TGTGCCAGCAGTTTAATTCAAGGACAGGGACGAATTAATTACTATGGCTACACCTTC.

The chain is built from TRBV2 and TRBJ1-2; D may be TRBD1 (5 bases). Trimming stripped 7 bases from V and 1 base from J, with 10 bases between. The CDR3 runs 13 residues. Germline-derived CDR1 and CDR2 are SNHLY and FYNNEI. Here the CDR3 DNA reads TGTGCCAGCACGAAGGGGATTAACTATGGCTACACCTTC. Translation gives CASTKGINYGYTF. Full variable domain (remainder filled in from reference TRBV2 and TRBJ1-2): EPEVTQTPSHQVTQMGQEVILRCVPISNHLYFYWYRQILGQKVEFLVSFYNNEISEKSEIFDDQFSVERPDGSNFTLKIRSTKLEDSAMYFCASTKGINYGYTFGSGTRLTVV.

This clone appeared once. The chain has TRBV2 and TRBJ2-7; TRBD1 aligns across 7 bases. The junction had 5 bases not matched to a gene; V was cut back by 6 bases and J by 6 bases. The CDR3 runs 12 residues. Germline values: CDR1 SNHLY, CDR2 FYNNEI. The CDR3 sequence: CASSVGTAEQYF. The CDR3, as DNA: TGTGCCAGCAGCGTCGGGACAGCCGAGCAGTACTTC.

The count of this clone is one. The V call is TRBV2, the J call TRBJ2-1, with TRBD2 matching over 8 bases. The trim removed 3 bases at V and 6 bases at J, leaving 7 bases unmatched. Germline loops: CDR1 SNHLY, CDR2 FYNNEI. The CDR3 has 15 amino acids. The DNA for the CDR3 is TGTGCCAGCAGTGATCCCAGCGGGAGCTTCAATGAGCAGTTCTTC. It yields the protein CASSDPSGSFNEQFF.

The chain combines TRBV9 with TRBJ1-6; maybe TRBD1 (5 bases). This CDR3 has 14 residues. The V end lost 0 bases, the J end lost 16 bases, and 17 bases lay between the germline ends. Per the germline V gene, CDR1 is SGDLS and CDR2 is YYNGEE. The CDR3 spells CASSVDRGSLDLHF. The CDR3 nucleotides are TGTGCCAGCAGCGTAGATAGGGGTTCTCTCGATCTCCACTTT.

V gene TRBV7-9 combines with J gene TRBJ2-7; 10 positions match TRBD2. The V and J ends lost 5 bases and 0 bases, in that order; junction bases with no gene match: 10. The CDR3 has 17 amino acids. Germline V gene lookup returns CDR1 SEHNR and CDR2 FQNEAQ (reference sequence). The CDR3 spells CASSPNWTSGNSYEQYF. The CDR3 DNA sequence: TGTGCCAGCAGCCCAAACTGGACTAGCGGAAACTCCTACGAGCAGTACTTC. Full variable domain (missing parts from reference TRBV7-9 and TRBJ2-7): DTGVSQNPRHKITKRGQNVTFRCDPISEHNRLYWYRQTLGQGPEFLTYFQNEAQLEKSRLLSDRFSAERPKGSFSTLEIQRTEQGDSAMYLCASSPNWTSGNSYEQYFGPGTRLTVT.

This sequence joins TRBV30 and TRBJ2-1; TRBD2 might be the D (5 bases). Germline V lookup: CDR1 GTSNPN, CDR2 SVGIG (reference sequence). The CDR3 contains 14 residues. With 3 bases removed from V and 8 bases from J, the gap between germline ends came to 17 bases. In DNA, the CDR3 is TGTGCCTGGAGCAAGCGGAGGATACGCGATGAGCAGTTCTTC. Translation: CAWSKRRIRDEQFF.